This entry features one T cell receptor beta chain sequence. Germline CDR1 and CDR2: LGHNA and YNFKEQ. The ends lost 6 bases at V and 5 bases at J; junction bases unmatched: 8. This CDR3 spans 15 amino acids. The age range of participants was about 18 to 100 years, with residence in about two dozen US areas. What the recovered Cohort 3 donors had was two negative PCRs, clearance, or symptom resolution. This sample was included in a study of blood T cell repertoires in COVID-19. Across the whole study: Samples of COVID-19 (acute and convalescent) were obtained from the United States, Italy and Spain. From T cells, B-cell-depleted T cells, or PBMCs came the material, which was cDNA or gDNA.

Sequencing used immunoSEQ multiplex PCR; TCRdb keeps in-frame clones, though not all of them. The sample has under 200,000 clones, approximately 86% seen once. V gene TRBV4-2 combines with J gene TRBJ2-2; 8 nucleotides line up with TRBD2. The receptor was isolated from a man in his fifties or sixties who had recovered from COVID-19. The sample consisted of PBMCs or T cells enriched from blood (not recorded which). For the CDR3, the DNA is TGTGCCAGCAGACACGGGCGGGGGGAGACCGGGGAGCTGTTTTTT. It is translated as CASRHGRGETGELFF.